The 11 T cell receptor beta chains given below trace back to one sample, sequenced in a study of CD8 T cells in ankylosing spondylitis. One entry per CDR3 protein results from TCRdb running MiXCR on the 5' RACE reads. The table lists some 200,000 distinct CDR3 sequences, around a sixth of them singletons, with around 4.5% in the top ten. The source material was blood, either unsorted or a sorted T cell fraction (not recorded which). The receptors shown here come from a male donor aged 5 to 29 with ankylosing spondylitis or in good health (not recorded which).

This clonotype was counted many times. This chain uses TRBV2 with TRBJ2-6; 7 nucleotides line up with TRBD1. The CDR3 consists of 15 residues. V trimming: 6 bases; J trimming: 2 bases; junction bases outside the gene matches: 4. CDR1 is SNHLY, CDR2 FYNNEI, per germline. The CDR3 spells CASSETGTGANVLTF. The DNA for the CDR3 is TGTGCCAGCAGCGAGACAGGGACTGGGGCCAACGTCCTGACTTTC.

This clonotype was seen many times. DNA for the CDR3: TGTGCCAGCAGCTTAAACACCTACAATGAGCAGTTCTTC. It translates to CASSLNTYNEQFF. V and J are TRBV7-8 and TRBJ2-1; D call uncertain. The CDR3 consists of 13 residues. V lost 2 bases, J lost 2 bases, and 4 bases lay in between. The V gene's germline CDR1 is SGHVS and CDR2 FQNEAQ.

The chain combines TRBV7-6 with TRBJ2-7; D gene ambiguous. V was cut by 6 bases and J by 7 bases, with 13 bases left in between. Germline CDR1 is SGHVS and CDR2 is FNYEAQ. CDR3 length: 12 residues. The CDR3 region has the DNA TGTGCCAGCAGTCAAGTGGGTTTGGAGCAGTACTTC. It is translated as CASSQVGLEQYF.

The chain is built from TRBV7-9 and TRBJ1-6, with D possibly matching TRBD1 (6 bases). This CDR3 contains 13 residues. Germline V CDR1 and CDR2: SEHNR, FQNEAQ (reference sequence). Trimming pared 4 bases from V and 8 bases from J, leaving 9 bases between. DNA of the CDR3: TGTGCCAGCAGCTCGACAGGTGATTCACCCCTCCACTTT. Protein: CASSSTGDSPLHF.

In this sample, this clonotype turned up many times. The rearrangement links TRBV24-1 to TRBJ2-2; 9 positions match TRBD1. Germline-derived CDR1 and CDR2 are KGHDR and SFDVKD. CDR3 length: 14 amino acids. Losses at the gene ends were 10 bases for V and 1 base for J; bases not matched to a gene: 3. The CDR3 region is CATETGGNTGELFF. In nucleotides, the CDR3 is TGTGCCACTGAGACAGGGGGGAACACCGGGGAGCTGTTTTTT.

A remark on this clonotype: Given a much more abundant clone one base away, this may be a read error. The CDR3 loop is CASSYREYGDTF. In DNA form, the CDR3 reads TGTGCCAGCAGTTACAGGGAGTATGGCGACACCTTC. The rearrangement joins TRBV12-3 or TRBV12-4 to TRBJ1-2; weak D call: TRBD1 (6 bases). The CDR3 extends over 12 amino acids.

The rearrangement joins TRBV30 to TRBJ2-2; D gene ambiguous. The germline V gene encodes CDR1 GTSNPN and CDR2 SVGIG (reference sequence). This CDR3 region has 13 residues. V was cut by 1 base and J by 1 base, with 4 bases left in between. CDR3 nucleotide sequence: TGTGCCTGGAGTGGGCAGAACACCGGGGAGCTGTTTTTT. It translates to CAWSGQNTGELFF.

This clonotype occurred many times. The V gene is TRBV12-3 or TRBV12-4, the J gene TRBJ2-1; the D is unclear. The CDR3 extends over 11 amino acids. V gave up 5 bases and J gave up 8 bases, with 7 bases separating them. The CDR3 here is CASSGRYEQFF. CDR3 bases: TGTGCCAGCAGTGGTCGGTATGAGCAGTTCTTC.

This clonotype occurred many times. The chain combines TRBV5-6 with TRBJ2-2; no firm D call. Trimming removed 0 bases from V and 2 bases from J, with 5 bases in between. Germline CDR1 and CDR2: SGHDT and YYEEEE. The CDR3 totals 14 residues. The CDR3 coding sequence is TGTGCCAGCAGCTTGGACCTTAACACCGGGGAGCTGTTTTTT. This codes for CASSLDLNTGELFF.

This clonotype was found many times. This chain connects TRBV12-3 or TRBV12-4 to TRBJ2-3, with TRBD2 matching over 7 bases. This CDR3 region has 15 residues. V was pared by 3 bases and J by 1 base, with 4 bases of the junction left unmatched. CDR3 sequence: CASSLSREGTDTQYF. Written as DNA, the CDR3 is TGTGCCAGCAGTTTGTCCCGGGAGGGCACAGATACGCAGTATTTT.

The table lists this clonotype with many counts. Here the CDR3 DNA reads TGTGCCAGCAGCGCCGGACAGGCCGGAGGTAATTCACCCCTCCACTTT. Its translation is CASSAGQAGGNSPLHF. This sequence joins TRBV9 and TRBJ1-6; 7 bases are shared with TRBD1. The V segment lost 3 bases and the J segment 6 bases; nucleotides outside the gene matches: 9. There are 16 residues in the CDR3. The germline V gene has CDR1 SGDLS and CDR2 YYNGEE.